This passage covers 8 T cell receptor beta chains from one sample sequenced in a study of shared clonotypes between healthy human individuals. The repertoire was sequenced with immunoSEQ multiplex PCR; TCRdb's copy has only in-frame clones and lacks some. The repertoire has around 2,100,000 clones, approximately 95% of them found once; the top ten carry 1.2%. Naive CD8 cells lacked CD45RO and underwent positive selection for CCR7, leaving out terminally differentiated effector memory CD45RA+ cells. The source material was naive CD8+ T cells sorted from blood. These receptor sequences come from a man between 18 and 29 years old in good health.

The chain uses TRBV19 and TRBJ2-2; TRBD1 might be the D (6 bases). V lost 5 bases and J lost 6, with 13 bases in between. This CDR3 has 14 residues. Germline loops: CDR1 LNHDA, CDR2 SQIVND (reference sequence). The CDR3 sequence is CASSDRHLAGELFF. The DNA of the CDR3 is TGTGCCAGTAGTGACAGGCATCTTGCCGGGGAGCTGTTTTTT.

The chain employs TRBV27 and TRBJ1-3; TRBD1 might be the D (6 bases). The ends were cut back, 0 bases at V and 4 bases at J, with 7 bases in the middle. Germline CDR1 reads MNHEY; CDR2 reads SMNVEV (reference sequence). The CDR3 length is 14 residues. This CDR3 is CASSLSQGGNTIYF. CDR3 bases: TGTGCCAGCAGTTTATCCCAGGGGGGAAACACCATATATTTT.

Details on this clone: This CDR3 fails to terminate in the conserved phenylalanine or tryptophan, so it likely reflects a read error. The limits of the CDR3 on the DNA are not certain, so only TCRdb's listed CDR3 is given. CDR3 protein: CASSSGLDRAT. The genes are TRBV5-6 and TRBJ1-2; the table names TRBD1, a call not compared with the DNA. The CDR3 spans 11 amino acids, including both terminal residues. Germline CDR1 is SGHDT and CDR2 is YYEEEE.

The V and J genes are TRBV11-3 and TRBJ1-1; D not resolved. CDR1 SGHNT and CDR2 YENEEA come from the germline V gene. V lost 0 bases, J lost 1 base, and 12 bases lay in between. This CDR3 is built from 16 residues. CDR3 in DNA: TGTGCCAGCAGCTTAGAAGGTCTACGGCGGAACACTGAAGCTTTCTTT. Protein sequence: CASSLEGLRRNTEAFF.

To note about this clone: The sample carries other DNA sequences with the same CDR3. J is TRBJ1-5 and V is TRBV27, with TRBD1 matching 7 bases. The CDR3 has 13 amino acids. Trimming cost V 4 bases and J 4 bases; bases outside gene matches: 1. From germline, CDR1 is MNHEY and CDR2 SMNVEV (reference sequence). In nucleotides, the CDR3 is TGTGCCAGCAGTTCGACAGGGAATCAGCCCCAGCATTTT. Its protein is CASSSTGNQPQHF.

The chain uses TRBV25-1 and TRBJ2-7, with D possibly being TRBD2 (6 bases). The length of the CDR3 is 14 residues. The germline V and J ends were trimmed by 1 base and 4 bases, with 11 bases remaining between them. Germline CDR1 and CDR2: MGHDK and SYGVNS. CDR3 sequence (DNA): TGTGCCAGCAGTGAATCCGGGAGTTTTTACGAGCAGTACTTC. Translated, it gives CASSESGSFYEQYF.

This sequence joins TRBV15 and TRBJ2-7, with D tentatively TRBD1 or TRBD2 (5 bases each). Trimming took off 2 bases at V and 4 bases at J, with 18 bases between the two ends. This CDR3 contains 16 residues. The germline V gene encodes CDR1 LNHNV and CDR2 YYDKDF (reference sequence). CDR3 coding DNA: TGTGCCACCAGCAGACAAACCCGGGACGGCTTTTACGAGCAGTACTTC. It translates to CATSRQTRDGFYEQYF.

The chain uses TRBV4-3 and TRBJ1-1; D may be TRBD1 (6 bases). The germline gives CDR1 LGHNA, CDR2 YSLEER. The V gene lost 3 bases and the J gene lost 2 bases, with 13 bases spanning the gap. The CDR3 is 15 residues long. This CDR3 reads CASSHSQGLNTEAFF. CDR3 DNA: TGCGCCAGCAGCCACTCACAGGGTCTAAACACTGAAGCTTTCTTT.